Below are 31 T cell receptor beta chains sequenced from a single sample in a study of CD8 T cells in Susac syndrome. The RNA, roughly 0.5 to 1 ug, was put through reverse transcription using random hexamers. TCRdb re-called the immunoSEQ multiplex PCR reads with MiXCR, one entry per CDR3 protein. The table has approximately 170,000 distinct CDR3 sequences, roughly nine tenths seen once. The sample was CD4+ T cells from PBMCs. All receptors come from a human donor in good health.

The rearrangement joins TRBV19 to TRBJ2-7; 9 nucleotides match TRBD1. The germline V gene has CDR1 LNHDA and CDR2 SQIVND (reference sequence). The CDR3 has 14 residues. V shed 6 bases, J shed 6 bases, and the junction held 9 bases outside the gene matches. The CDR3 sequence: CASRTGTGNAEQYF. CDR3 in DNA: TGTGCCAGTAGAACCGGGACAGGGAACGCCGAGCAGTACTTC.

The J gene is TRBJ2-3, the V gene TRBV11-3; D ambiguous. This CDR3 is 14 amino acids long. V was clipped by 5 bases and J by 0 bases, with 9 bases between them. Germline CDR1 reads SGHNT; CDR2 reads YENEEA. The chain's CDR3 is CASSAQSSTDTQYF. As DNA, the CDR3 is TGTGCCAGCAGCGCCCAGTCCAGCACAGATACGCAGTATTTT.

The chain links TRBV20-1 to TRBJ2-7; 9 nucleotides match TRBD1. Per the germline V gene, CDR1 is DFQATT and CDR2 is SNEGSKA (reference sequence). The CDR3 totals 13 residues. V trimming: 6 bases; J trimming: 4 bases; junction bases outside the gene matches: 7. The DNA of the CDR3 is TGCAGTGCCCCCCGGACAGGGGTTTACGAGCAGTACTTC. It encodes CSAPRTGVYEQYF.

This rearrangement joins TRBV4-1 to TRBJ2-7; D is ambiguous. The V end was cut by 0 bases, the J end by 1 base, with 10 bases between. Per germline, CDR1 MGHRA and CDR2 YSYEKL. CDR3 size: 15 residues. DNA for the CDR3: TGCGCCAGCAGCCAAGATTTGGCTGATTCCTACGAGCAGTACTTC. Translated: CASSQDLADSYEQYF.

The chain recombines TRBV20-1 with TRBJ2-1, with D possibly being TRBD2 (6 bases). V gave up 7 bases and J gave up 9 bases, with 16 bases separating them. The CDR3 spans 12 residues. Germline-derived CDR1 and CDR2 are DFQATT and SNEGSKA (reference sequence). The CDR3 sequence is CSGDGRSSEQFF. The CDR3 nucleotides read TGCAGTGGGGACGGGAGAAGCAGTGAGCAGTTCTTC.

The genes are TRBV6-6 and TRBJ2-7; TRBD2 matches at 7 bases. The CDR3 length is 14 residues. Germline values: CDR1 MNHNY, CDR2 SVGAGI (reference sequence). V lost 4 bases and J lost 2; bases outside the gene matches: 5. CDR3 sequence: CASSSTSPPYEQYF. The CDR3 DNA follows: TGTGCCAGCAGTTCGACTAGCCCCCCCTACGAGCAGTACTTC.

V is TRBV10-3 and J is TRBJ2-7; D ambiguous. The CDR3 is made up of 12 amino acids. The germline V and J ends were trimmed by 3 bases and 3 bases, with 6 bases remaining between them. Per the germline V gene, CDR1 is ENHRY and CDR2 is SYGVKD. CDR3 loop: CAISEGYYEQYF. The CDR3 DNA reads TGTGCCATCAGTGAAGGGTACTACGAGCAGTACTTC.

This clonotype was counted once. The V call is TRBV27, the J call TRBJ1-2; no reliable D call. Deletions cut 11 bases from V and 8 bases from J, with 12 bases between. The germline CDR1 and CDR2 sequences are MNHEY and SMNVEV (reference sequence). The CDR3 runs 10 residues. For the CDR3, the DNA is TGTGCCCCCCCCGCAGGCGGCTACACCTTC. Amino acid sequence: CAPPAGGYTF.

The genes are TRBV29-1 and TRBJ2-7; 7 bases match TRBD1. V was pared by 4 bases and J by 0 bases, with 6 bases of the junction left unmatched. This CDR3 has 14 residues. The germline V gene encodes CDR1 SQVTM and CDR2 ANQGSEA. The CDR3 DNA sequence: TGCAGCGTTGTCCGGACAGGCAGCTCCTACGAGCAGTACTTC. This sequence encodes CSVVRTGSSYEQYF.

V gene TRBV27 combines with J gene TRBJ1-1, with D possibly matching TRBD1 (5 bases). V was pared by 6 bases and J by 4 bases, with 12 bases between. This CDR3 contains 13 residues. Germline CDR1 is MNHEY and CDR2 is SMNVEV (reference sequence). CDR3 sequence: CASRVAGLTEAFF. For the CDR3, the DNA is TGTGCCAGCAGAGTCGCAGGGCTCACTGAAGCTTTCTTT.

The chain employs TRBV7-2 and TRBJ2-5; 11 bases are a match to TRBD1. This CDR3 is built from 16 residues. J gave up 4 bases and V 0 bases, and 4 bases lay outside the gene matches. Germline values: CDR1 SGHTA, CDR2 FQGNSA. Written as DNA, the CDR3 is TGTGCCAGCAGCTTAGCTTGGACAGGGGGCATAGAGACCCAGTACTTC. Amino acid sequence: CASSLAWTGGIETQYF.

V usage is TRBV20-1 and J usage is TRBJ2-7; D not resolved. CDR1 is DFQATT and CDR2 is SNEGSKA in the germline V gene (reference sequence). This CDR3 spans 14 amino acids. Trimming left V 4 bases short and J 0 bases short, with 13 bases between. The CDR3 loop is CSAKSGLDSYEQYF. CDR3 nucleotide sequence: TGCAGTGCTAAGTCAGGCCTAGACTCCTACGAGCAGTACTTC.

This CDR3 is CASSQVAGGQDTQYF. CDR3 nucleotides: TGTGCCAGCAGCCAAGTAGCGGGGGGGCAAGATACGCAGTATTTT. The chain couples TRBV3-1 to TRBJ2-3; TRBD2 matches 11 bases. Losses at the gene ends were 1 base for V and 5 bases for J; bases not matched to a gene: 2. This CDR3 is 15 amino acids long. Germline V gene data show CDR1 as LGHDT and CDR2 as YNNKEL (reference sequence).

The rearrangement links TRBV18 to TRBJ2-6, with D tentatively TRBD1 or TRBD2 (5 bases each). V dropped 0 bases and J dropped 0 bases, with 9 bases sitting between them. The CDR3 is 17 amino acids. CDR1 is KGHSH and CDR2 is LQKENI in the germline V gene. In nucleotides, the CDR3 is TGTGCCAGCTCACCACCGAAGGGGAGCTCTGGGGCCAACGTCCTGACTTTC. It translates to CASSPPKGSSGANVLTF.

The CDR3 is CASSWGQYNEQFF. In nucleotides, the CDR3 is TGTGCCAGCAGCTGGGGACAGTACAATGAGCAGTTCTTC. V and J are TRBV7-2 and TRBJ2-1, with 7 bases matching TRBD1. The CDR3 is 13 residues long. V dropped 4 bases and J dropped 4; count of bases not matched to a gene: 1. Germline V lookup: CDR1 SGHTA, CDR2 FQGNSA.

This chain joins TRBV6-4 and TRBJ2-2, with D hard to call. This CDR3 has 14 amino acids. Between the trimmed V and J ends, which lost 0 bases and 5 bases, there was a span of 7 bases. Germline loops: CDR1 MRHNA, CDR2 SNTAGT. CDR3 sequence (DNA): TGTGCCAGCAGTGACTCGAGAATTACCGGGGAGCTGTTTTTT. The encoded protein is CASSDSRITGELFF.

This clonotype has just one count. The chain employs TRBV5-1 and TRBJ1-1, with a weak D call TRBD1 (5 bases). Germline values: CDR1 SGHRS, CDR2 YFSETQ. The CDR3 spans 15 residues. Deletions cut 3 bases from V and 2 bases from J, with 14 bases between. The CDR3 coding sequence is TGCGCCAGCAGCTGGGGCGGGGGACTAAACACTGAAGCTTTCTTT. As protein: CASSWGGGLNTEAFF.

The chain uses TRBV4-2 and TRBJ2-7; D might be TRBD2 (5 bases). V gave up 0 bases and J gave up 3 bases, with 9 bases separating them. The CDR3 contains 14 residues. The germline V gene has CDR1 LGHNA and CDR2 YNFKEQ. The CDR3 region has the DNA TGTGCCAGCAGCCAAGATAAGGACTTCTACGAGCAGTACTTC. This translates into CASSQDKDFYEQYF.

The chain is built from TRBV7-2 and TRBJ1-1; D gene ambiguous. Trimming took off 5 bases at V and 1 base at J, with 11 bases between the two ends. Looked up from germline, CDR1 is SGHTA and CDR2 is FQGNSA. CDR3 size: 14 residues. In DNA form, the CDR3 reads TGTGCCAGCAGCCCTGGGATTGGGAACACTGAAGCTTTCTTT. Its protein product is CASSPGIGNTEAFF. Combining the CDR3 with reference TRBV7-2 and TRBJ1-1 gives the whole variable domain GAGVSQSPSNKVTEKGKDVELRCDPISGHTALYWYRQSLGQGLEFLIYFQGNSAPDKSGLPSDRFSAERTGGSVSTLTIQRTQQEDSAVYLCASSPGIGNTEAFFGQGTRLTVV.

In DNA, the CDR3 is TGTGCCACCAGTGACCAAGTTACTGGTGATGAGCAGTTCTTC. Its protein product is CATSDQVTGDEQFF. The genes are TRBV24-1 and TRBJ2-1; no firm D call. Trimming stripped 4 bases from V and 8 bases from J, with 14 bases between. CDR1 and CDR2 (germline): KGHDR, SFDVKD. The CDR3 loop spans 14 amino acids.

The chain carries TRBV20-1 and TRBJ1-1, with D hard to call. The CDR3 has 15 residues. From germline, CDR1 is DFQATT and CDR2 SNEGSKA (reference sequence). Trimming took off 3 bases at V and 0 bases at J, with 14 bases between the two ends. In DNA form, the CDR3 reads TGCAGTGCTAGGCCCTTCGAAAGCATGAACACTGAAGCTTTCTTT. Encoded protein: CSARPFESMNTEAFF.

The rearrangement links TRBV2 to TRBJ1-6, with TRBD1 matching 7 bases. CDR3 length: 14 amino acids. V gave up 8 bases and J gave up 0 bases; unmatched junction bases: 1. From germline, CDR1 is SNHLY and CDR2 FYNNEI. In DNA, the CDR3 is TGTGCCAGCGGGGACAGCTCCTATAATTCACCCCTCCACTTT. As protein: CASGDSSYNSPLHF. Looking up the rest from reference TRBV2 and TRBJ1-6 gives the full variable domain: EPEVTQTPSHQVTQMGQEVILRCVPISNHLYFYWYRQILGQKVEFLVSFYNNEISEKSEIFDDQFSVERPDGSNFTLKIRSTKLEDSAMYFCASGDSSYNSPLHFGNGTRLTVT.

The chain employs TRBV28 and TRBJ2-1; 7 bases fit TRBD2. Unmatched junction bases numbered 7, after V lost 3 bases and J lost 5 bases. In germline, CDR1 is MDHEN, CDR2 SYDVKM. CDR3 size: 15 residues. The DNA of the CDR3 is TGTGCCAGCAGTTTTCAGAGCGGGGCCCACAATGAGCAGTTCTTC. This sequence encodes CASSFQSGAHNEQFF. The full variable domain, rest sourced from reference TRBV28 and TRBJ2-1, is DVKVTQSSRYLVKRTGEKVFLECVQDMDHENMFWYRQDPGLGLRLIYFSYDVKMKEKGDIPEGYSVSREKKERFSLILESASTNQTSMYLCASSFQSGAHNEQFFGPGTRLTVL.

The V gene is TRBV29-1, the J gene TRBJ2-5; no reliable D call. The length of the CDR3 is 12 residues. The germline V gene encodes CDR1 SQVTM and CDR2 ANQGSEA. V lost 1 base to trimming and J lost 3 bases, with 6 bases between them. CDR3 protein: CSVEVSEETQYF. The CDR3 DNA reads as TGCAGCGTTGAAGTATCCGAAGAGACCCAGTACTTC.

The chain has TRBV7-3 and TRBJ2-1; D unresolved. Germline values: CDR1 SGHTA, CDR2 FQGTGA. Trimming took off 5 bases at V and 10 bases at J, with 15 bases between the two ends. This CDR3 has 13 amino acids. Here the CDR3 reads CASSPQTFGEQFF. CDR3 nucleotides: TGTGCCAGCAGCCCCCAAACCTTTGGCGAGCAGTTCTTC.

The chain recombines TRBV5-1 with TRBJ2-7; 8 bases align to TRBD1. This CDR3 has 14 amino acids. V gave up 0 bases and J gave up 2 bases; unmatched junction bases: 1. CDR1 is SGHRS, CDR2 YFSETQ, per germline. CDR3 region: CASSLEQGAYEQYF. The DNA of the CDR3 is TGCGCCAGCAGCTTGGAACAGGGGGCCTACGAGCAGTACTTC.

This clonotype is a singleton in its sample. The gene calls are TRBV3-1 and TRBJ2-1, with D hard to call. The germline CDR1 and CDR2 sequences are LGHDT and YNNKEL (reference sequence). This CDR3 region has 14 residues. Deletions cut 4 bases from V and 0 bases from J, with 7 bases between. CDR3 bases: TGTGCCAGCAGCCCGTCGAGCTCCTACAATGAGCAGTTCTTC. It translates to CASSPSSSYNEQFF.

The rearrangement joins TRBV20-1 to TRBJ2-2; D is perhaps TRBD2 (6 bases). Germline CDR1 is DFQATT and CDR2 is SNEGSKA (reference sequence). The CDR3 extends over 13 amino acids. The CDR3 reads CSSGDQNTGELFF. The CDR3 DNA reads TGCAGCTCGGGGGACCAGAACACCGGGGAGCTGTTTTTT.

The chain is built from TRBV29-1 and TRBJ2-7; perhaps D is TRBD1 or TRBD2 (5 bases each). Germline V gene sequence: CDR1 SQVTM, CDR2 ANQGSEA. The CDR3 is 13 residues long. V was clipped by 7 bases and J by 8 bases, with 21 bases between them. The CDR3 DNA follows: TGCAGCGCAGGTCGGGACCCCAGAGAACAGCAGTACTTC. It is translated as CSAGRDPREQQYF.

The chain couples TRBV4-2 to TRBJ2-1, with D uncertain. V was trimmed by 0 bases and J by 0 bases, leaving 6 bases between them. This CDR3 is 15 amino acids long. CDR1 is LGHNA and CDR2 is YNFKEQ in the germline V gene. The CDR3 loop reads CASSQDPSSYNEQFF. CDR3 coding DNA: TGTGCCAGCAGCCAAGACCCCAGCTCCTACAATGAGCAGTTCTTC.

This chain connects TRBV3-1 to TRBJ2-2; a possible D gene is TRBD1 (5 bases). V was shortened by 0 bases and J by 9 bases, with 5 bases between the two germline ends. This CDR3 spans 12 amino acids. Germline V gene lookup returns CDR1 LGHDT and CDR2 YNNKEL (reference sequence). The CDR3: CASSQEGRELFF. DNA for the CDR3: TGTGCCAGCAGCCAAGAGGGGCGGGAGCTGTTTTTT.